This TCR beta chain was recorded in a study of Ad26.COV2.S vaccination and SARS-CoV-2 variants. Regarding treatment: about 20 received Ad26.COV2.S at low or high dose, single or two shots; about 5 received placebo; per-sample allocation not given. Specimen acquisition occurred on day 63 following the initial vaccine or placebo injection. With regard to this clone: Its antigen is undetermined.

CDR3 length equals 16 residues. The V end was cut by 3 bases, the J end by 0 bases, with 15 bases between. Germline V gene sequence: CDR1 MNHEY, CDR2 SVGEGT. Using immunoSEQ multiplex PCR, the repertoire was profiled, and TCRdb retains in-frame clones only, with some absent. The profile covers approximately 480,000 clones, with roughly 85% appearing a single time and roughly 13% taken by the ten largest. Whole-study results and caveats: Recipients given vaccine exceeded placebo recipients in spike-specific TCR breadth.

Source: peripheral blood, taken in a trial of Ad26.COV2.S vaccine versus placebo. The J gene is TRBJ2-7, the V gene TRBV6-2 or TRBV6-3; no reliable D call. The TCR sequence derives from a person between 18 and 59 years old who received the Ad26.COV2.S COVID-19 vaccine or a placebo. The CDR3 region has the DNA TGTGCCAGCAGTTATGCAGTGGCGTTCAGCTCCTACGAGCAGTACTTC. Protein sequence: CASSYAVAFSSYEQYF.